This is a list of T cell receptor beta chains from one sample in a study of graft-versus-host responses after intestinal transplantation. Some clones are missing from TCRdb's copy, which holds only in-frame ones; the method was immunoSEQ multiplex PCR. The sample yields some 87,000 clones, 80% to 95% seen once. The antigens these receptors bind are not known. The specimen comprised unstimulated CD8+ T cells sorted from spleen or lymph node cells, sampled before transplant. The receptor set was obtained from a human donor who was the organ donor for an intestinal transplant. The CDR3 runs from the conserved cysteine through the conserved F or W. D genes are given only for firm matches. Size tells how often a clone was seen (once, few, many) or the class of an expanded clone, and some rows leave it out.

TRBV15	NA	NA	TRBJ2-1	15	TGTGCCACCAGCAGAGATGGAGCGAGGCTAGATGAGCAGTTCTTC	CATSRDGARLDEQFF
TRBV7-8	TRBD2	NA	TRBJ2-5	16	TGTGCCAGCAGCTTACTCACTAGCGGGGGGCAAGAGACCCAGTACTTC	CASSLLTSGGQETQYF
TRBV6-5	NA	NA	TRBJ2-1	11	TGTGCCAGCAGTTGGGGAGATGAGCAGTTCTTC	CASSWGDEQFF
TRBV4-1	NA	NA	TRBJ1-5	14	TGCGCCAGCAGCCAAGGTCAGAGCAATCAGCCCCAGCATTTT	CASSQGQSNQPQHF
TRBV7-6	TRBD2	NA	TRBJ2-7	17	TGTGCCAGCAGTTCTGGGGGGGCTAGCGGGAACTCCTACGAGCAGTACTTC	CASSSGGASGNSYEQYF
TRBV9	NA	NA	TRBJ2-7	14	TGTGCCAGCAGCGTAGGGGACTGGGGCTACGAGCAGTACTTC	CASSVGDWGYEQYF
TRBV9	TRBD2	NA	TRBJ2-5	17	TGTGCCAGCAGCCTAGGGGGGCTAGCGGGAGGGGGAGAGACCCAGTACTTC	CASSLGGLAGGGETQYF
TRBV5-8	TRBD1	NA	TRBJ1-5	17	TGTGCCAGCAGCGGTTCGGGATACTACAGGGGGAATCAGCCCCAGCATTTT	CASSGSGYYRGNQPQHF
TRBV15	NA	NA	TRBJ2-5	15	TGTGCCACCAGCAGGGGGCTGGGCCTCCAAGAGACCCAGTACTTC	CATSRGLGLQETQYF
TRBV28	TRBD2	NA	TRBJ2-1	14	TGTGCCAGCAGTTTACTAGCGGGTAACAATGAGCAGTTCTTC	CASSLLAGNNEQFF
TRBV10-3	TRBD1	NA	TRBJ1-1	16	TGTGCCTCGCGGCCGGACAGGGGGCGCAACTCGCCTGAAGCTTTCTTT	CASRPDRGRNSPEAFF
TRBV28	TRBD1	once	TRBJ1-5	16	TGTGCCAGCAGTTTCGAGTCAGGGGGCGGAGATCAGCCCCAGCATTTT	CASSFESGGGDQPQHF
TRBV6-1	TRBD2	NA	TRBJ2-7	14	TGTGCCAGCAGGGAGACTAGCGGGAGGCCGGTGGAGAACTTC	CASRETSGRPVENF
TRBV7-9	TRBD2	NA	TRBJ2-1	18	TGTGCCAGCAGCCCCACCCCTAGCGGGGGCCCGCTGTACAATGAGCAGTTCTTC	CASSPTPSGGPLYNEQFF
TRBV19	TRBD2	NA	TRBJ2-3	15	TGTGCCAGTAGCATTAGCGGGGGGATACCAGATACGCAGTATTTT	CASSISGGIPDTQYF
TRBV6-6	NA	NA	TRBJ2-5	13	TGTGCCAGCAGTTACTCGAGACTTCCGGGGGAGTACTTC	CASSYSRLPGEYF
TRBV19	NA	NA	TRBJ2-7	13	TGTGCCAGTAGTATCTCGGCGGGGTACGAGCAGTACTTC	CASSISAGYEQYF
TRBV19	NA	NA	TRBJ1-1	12	TGTGCCAGCCTTACAGCGAACACTGAAGCTTTCTTT	CASLTANTEAFF
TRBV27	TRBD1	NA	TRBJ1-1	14	TGTGCCAGCAGTCACAGGGGGGAGAACACTGAAGCTTTCTTT	CASSHRGENTEAFF
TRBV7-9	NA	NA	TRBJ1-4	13	TGTGCCAGCAGCTCCCCGGAGGATGAAAAACTGTTTTTT	CASSSPEDEKLFF
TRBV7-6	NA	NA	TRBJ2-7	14	TGTGCCAGCAGCTTTTTGGGGGGGGGCCACGAGCAGTACTTC	CASSFLGGGHEQYF
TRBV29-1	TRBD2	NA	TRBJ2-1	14	TGCAGCGTTAGACCCGGGGCTAGCGGGGAGGAACAGTTCTTC	CSVRPGASGEEQFF
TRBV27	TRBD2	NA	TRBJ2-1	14	TGTGCCAGCAGTTTAGGGGGGAGGGGAAATGAGCAGTTCTTC	CASSLGGRGNEQFF
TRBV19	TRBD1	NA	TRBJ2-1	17	TGTGCCAGTAGCCCTGGACAGGGATCCCCACCATACAATGAGCAGTTCTTC	CASSPGQGSPPYNEQFF
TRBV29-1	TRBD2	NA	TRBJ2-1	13	TGCAGCGTTGCTAGCGGGGATTACAATGAGCAGTTCTTC	CSVASGDYNEQFF
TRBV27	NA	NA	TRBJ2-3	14	TGTGCCAGCAGCGAGGTTTTAGGCACAGATACGCAGTATTTT	CASSEVLGTDTQYF
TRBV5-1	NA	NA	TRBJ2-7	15	TGCGCCAGCAGCTGGCGACAGGGAGGTACATACGAGCAGTACTTC	CASSWRQGGTYEQYF
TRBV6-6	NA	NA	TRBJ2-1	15	TGTGCCAGCAGTTACCTAGCTAGGTCCTACAATGAGCAGTTCTTC	CASSYLARSYNEQFF
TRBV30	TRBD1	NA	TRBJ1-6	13	TGTGCCTGGGATGGACAGGGGAATTCACCCCTCCACTTT	CAWDGQGNSPLHF
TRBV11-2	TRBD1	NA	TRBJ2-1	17	TGTGCCAGCAGCTTAGATCCGACAGGGGGCCCGTGGGGTGAGCAGTTCTTC	CASSLDPTGGPWGEQFF
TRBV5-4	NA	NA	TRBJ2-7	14	TGTGCCAGCAGCTTGGTTGCCGGGGCCTACGAGCAGTACTTC	CASSLVAGAYEQYF
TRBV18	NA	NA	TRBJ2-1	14	TGTGCCAGCTCACCTGACAGCTCCTACAATGAGCAGTTCTTC	CASSPDSSYNEQFF
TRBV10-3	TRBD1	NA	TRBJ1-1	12	TGTGCCATCAGGTCGGACAGGGAGGAAGCTTTCTTT	CAIRSDREEAFF
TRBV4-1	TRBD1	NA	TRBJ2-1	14	TGCGCCAGCTCCGACAGGGGGTCCTACAATGAGCAGTTCTTC	CASSDRGSYNEQFF
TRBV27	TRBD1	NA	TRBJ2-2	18	TGTGCCAGCAGTTCAATCACAGGGGTTGTTCCGAACACCGGGGAGCTGTTTTTT	CASSSITGVVPNTGELFF
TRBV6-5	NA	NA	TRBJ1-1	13	TGTGCCAGCAGCGTCGGGGGGAACACTGAAGCTTTCTTT	CASSVGGNTEAFF
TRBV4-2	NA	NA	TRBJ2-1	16	TGTGCCAGCAGCCAGAGGGGGGAGGGGACCTACAATGAGCAGTTCTTC	CASSQRGEGTYNEQFF
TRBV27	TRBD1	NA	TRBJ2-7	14	TGTGCCAGCAGTTTCGTAGGGGGCAGGAACGAGCAGTACTTC	CASSFVGGRNEQYF
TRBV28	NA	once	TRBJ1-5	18	TGTGCCAGCAGTCATAAGAGGGGGAGAGGGTCCGAGGGGCAGCCCCAGCATTTT	CASSHKRGRGSEGQPQHF
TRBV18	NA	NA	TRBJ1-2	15	TGTGCCAGCTCACCACCGATGGCGGGGAACTATGGCTACACCTTC	CASSPPMAGNYGYTF
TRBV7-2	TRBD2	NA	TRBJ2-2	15	TGTGCCAGCAGCTTAACTAGCGGGGGGACCGGGGAGCTGTTTTTT	CASSLTSGGTGELFF
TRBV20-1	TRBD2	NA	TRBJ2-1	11	TGCAGCGCAAGGCGGGGGGATGAGCAGTTCTTC	CSARRGDEQFF
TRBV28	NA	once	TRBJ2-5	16	TGTGCCAGCAGTCCCCGGCGAGGGGCGGGACAAGAGACCCAGTACTTC	CASSPRRGAGQETQYF
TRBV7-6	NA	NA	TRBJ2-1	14	TGTGCCAGCACAAGAGGACACGGATACAATGAGCAGTTCTTC	CASTRGHGYNEQFF
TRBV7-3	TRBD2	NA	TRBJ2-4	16	TGTGCCAGCAGCCTAGGACTAGCGGGAGGGGAAAACATTCAGTACTTC	CASSLGLAGGENIQYF
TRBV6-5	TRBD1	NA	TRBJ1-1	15	TGTGCCAGCAGCGAATGGACAGGGGGCTCCACTGAAGCTTTCTTT	CASSEWTGGSTEAFF
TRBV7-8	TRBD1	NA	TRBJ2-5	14	TGTGCCAGCAGCTTCCGGGACAGGGAAGAGACCCAGTACTTC	CASSFRDREETQYF
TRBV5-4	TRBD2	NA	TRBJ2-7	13	TGTGCCAGCAGCTTGGAAGCGGGAGACGAGCAGTACTTC	CASSLEAGDEQYF
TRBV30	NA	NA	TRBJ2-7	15	TGTGCCTGGAGTGTAACTACGGAGTTGTTACGAGGGCAGTACTTC	CAWSVTTELLRGQYF
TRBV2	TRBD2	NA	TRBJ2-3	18	TGTGCCAGCAGTGAAGCCCCGGGGACTAGCGGGAGCTCAGATACGCAGTATTTT	CASSEAPGTSGSSDTQYF
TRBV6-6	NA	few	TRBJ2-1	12	TGTGCCAGCAGTTGGACAGCTAATGAGCAGTTCTTC	CASSWTANEQFF
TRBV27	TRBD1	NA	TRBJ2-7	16	TGTGCCAGCAGTTACCTGCGAGGGGACAGTTCCTACGAGCAGTACTTC	CASSYLRGDSSYEQYF
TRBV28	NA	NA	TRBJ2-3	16	TGTGCCAGCAGCCCTCTCCGGGAGTCTCTGTTCGATACGCAGTATTTT	CASSPLRESLFDTQYF
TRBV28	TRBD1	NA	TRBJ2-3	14	TGTGCCAGCAGTTTGACAGGGGGCGGGGATACGCAGTATTTT	CASSLTGGGDTQYF
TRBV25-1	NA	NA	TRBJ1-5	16	TGTGCCAGCAGTGAAGGGGCAGGGGCGTCCAATCAGCCCCAGCATTTT	CASSEGAGASNQPQHF